The next 23 T cell receptor beta chains were all read from a single sample in a study of CD8 T cells in Susac syndrome. With random hexamers, reverse transcription was performed on about 0.5 to 1 ug of RNA. TCRdb reanalysed the immunoSEQ multiplex PCR reads using MiXCR and keeps one entry per CDR3 protein. This sample has some 130,000 distinct CDR3 sequences, with 90% to 95% found just once. Sequenced material: CD4+ T cells from PBMCs. The receptors come from a human donor in good health.

V and J are TRBV12-3 or TRBV12-4 and TRBJ1-5; no clear D. With 5 bases removed from V and 5 bases from J, the gap between germline ends came to 13 bases. This CDR3 region has 14 residues. The CDR3 loop reads CASSQGRRDQPQHF. For the CDR3, the DNA is TGTGCCAGCAGTCAAGGGAGACGTGATCAGCCCCAGCATTTT.

The chain combines TRBV13 with TRBJ1-3, with D tentatively TRBD1 (5 bases). Trimming took 0 bases from V and 0 from J, leaving 9 bases between them. This CDR3 has 16 amino acids. Germline CDR1 PRHDT, CDR2 FYEKMQ (reference sequence). The CDR3 spells CASSLGGHSSGNTIYF. The CDR3, as DNA: TGTGCCAGCAGCTTAGGGGGGCACTCCTCTGGAAACACCATATATTTT.

The chain employs TRBV10-3 and TRBJ2-3; D is unclear. The CDR3 sequence is 13 residues long. With 5 bases removed from V and 4 bases from J, the gap between germline ends came to 10 bases. Looked up from germline, CDR1 is ENHRY and CDR2 is SYGVKD. CDR3: CAISRAGPDTQYF. The DNA for the CDR3 is TGTGCCATCAGTCGCGCCGGCCCAGATACGCAGTATTTT.

The chain joins TRBV11-3 to TRBJ2-2; a possible D gene is TRBD1 (5 bases). V was clipped by 4 bases and J by 6 bases, with 12 bases between them. Looked up from germline, CDR1 is SGHNT and CDR2 is YENEEA. The CDR3 runs 14 residues. CDR3 sequence (DNA): TGTGCCAGCAGCTCCCGCGACAGAGCCGGGGAGCTGTTTTTT. As protein: CASSSRDRAGELFF.

This clonotype has a single count. The rearrangement joins TRBV19 to TRBJ2-3; 13 bases align to TRBD2. V lost 6 bases to trimming and J lost 2 bases; unmatched junction nucleotides: 2. The CDR3 runs 15 residues. Looked up from germline, CDR1 is LNHDA and CDR2 is SQIVND (reference sequence). CDR3 residues: CASRGLAGNTDTQYF. The CDR3 DNA is TGTGCCAGTAGGGGACTAGCGGGAAACACAGATACGCAGTATTTT.

The V and J genes are TRBV5-1 and TRBJ2-7; TRBD2 matches at 8 bases. The germline V gene encodes CDR1 SGHRS and CDR2 YFSETQ. There are 14 residues in the CDR3. V dropped 4 bases and J dropped 4; count of bases not matched to a gene: 7. CDR3 DNA: TGCGCCAGCAGCGAGAGCGGGAGTAAATACGAGCAGTACTTC. As protein: CASSESGSKYEQYF.

The chain links TRBV20-1 to TRBJ1-5; D not certain. The CDR3 is 16 amino acids. V was cut by 0 bases and J by 4 bases, with 16 bases left in between. Germline assignment: CDR1 DFQATT and CDR2 SNEGSKA (reference sequence). The CDR3, as DNA: TGCAGTGCTAGAGACTCCCGGACGGCATCAAATCAGCCCCAGCATTTT. It codes for CSARDSRTASNQPQHF.

The rearrangement joins TRBV18 to TRBJ2-5; 10 bases are shared with TRBD2. The germline CDR1 and CDR2 sequences are KGHSH and LQKENI. With V trimmed by 5 bases and J by 1 base, 13 bases remained unmatched. CDR3 length equals 18 residues. For the CDR3, the DNA is TGTGCCAGCTCAGCTTTGGTAACTAGCGGGATATCCCAAGAGACCCAGTACTTC. Translating gives CASSALVTSGISQETQYF.

The gene calls are TRBV7-9 and TRBJ2-5; D is undetermined. V dropped 6 bases and J dropped 3 bases, with 20 bases sitting between them. Per germline, CDR1 SEHNR and CDR2 FQNEAQ (reference sequence). The CDR3 length is 16 residues. The CDR3 DNA reads as TGTGCCAGCAGTCCCCAGTGGGTCAGTGGCGAAGAGACCCAGTACTTC. Protein: CASSPQWVSGEETQYF.

The chain joins TRBV20-1 to TRBJ1-2; TRBD1 agrees at 10 bases. Germline V CDR1 and CDR2: DFQATT, SNEGSKA (reference sequence). The CDR3 covers 12 residues. The CDR3 loop reads CRRGDRGNGYTF. CDR3 coding DNA: TGCAGGCGTGGGGACAGGGGAAATGGCTACACCTTC.

V gene TRBV3-1 combines with J gene TRBJ2-1; tentative D call: TRBD2 (6 bases). Germline values: CDR1 LGHDT, CDR2 YNNKEL (reference sequence). The CDR3 totals 17 residues. Trimming left V 0 bases short and J 7 bases short, with 19 bases between. The chain's CDR3 is CASSQDWGRRASNEQFF. The CDR3 nucleotides are TGTGCCAGCAGCCAAGATTGGGGGAGGAGGGCGAGTAATGAGCAGTTCTTC.

V gene TRBV29-1 combines with J gene TRBJ1-4; D uncertain. Germline CDR1 reads SQVTM; CDR2 reads ANQGSEA. This CDR3 is built from 12 residues. Deletions cut 3 bases from V and 6 bases from J, with 8 bases between. The CDR3 loop is CSVDVGYEKLFF. For the CDR3, the DNA is TGCAGCGTTGATGTGGGATATGAAAAACTGTTTTTT.

The J gene is TRBJ2-7, the V gene TRBV7-2, with no clear D. CDR1 and CDR2 from the germline V gene are SGHTA and FQGNSA. This CDR3 comprises 13 residues. Trimming took off 8 bases at V and 2 bases at J, with 13 bases between the two ends. CDR3 residues: CASSPASTYEQYF. The CDR3 region has the DNA TGTGCCAGCTCCCCGGCCTCCACCTACGAGCAGTACTTC.

This clonotype was detected only once. The chain uses TRBV19 and TRBJ2-1, with 8 bases lining up with TRBD1. The germline V gene encodes CDR1 LNHDA and CDR2 SQIVND (reference sequence). V lost 3 bases to trimming and J lost 3 bases; unmatched junction nucleotides: 1. CDR3 length: 14 residues. The CDR3 spells CASSIGQGYNEQFF. In DNA, the CDR3 is TGTGCCAGTAGTATCGGACAGGGCTACAATGAGCAGTTCTTC.

The chain is built from TRBV30 and TRBJ2-5; 8 nucleotides match TRBD2. With V trimmed by 5 bases and J by 4 bases, 6 bases remained unmatched. This CDR3 contains 13 residues. Germline CDR1 reads GTSNPN; CDR2 reads SVGIG (reference sequence). CDR3 DNA: TGTGCCTGGGGGACTAGGACGAGAGAGACCCAGTACTTC. It encodes CAWGTRTRETQYF.

This clonotype came up a few times. The rearrangement joins TRBV4-2 to TRBJ2-7, with 10 bases that match TRBD2. Germline values: CDR1 LGHNA, CDR2 YNFKEQ. After removal of 3 bases from V and 0 bases from J, the junction contained 2 bases not matched to a gene. The CDR3 contains 15 residues. The CDR3 spells CASSQASGSSYEQYF. In DNA, the CDR3 is TGTGCCAGCAGCCAGGCTAGCGGGAGCTCCTACGAGCAGTACTTC.

The chain employs TRBV15 and TRBJ2-3; 10 bases are shared with TRBD2. This CDR3 has 18 amino acids. The V gene end was trimmed by 1 base and the J gene end by 2 bases; junction bases not matched to a gene: 9. In germline, CDR1 is LNHNV, CDR2 YYDKDF (reference sequence). CDR3 sequence: CATSRGGATSGDTDTQYF. The CDR3 DNA reads as TGTGCCACCAGCAGAGGAGGGGCAACTAGCGGGGACACAGATACGCAGTATTTT.

The V and J genes are TRBV7-2 and TRBJ2-7, with 9 bases lining up with TRBD2. The CDR3 has 14 residues. J was trimmed by 0 bases and V by 8 bases; bases with no gene match: 5. Germline V gene data show CDR1 as SGHTA and CDR2 as FQGNSA. The CDR3 reads CASGRTSDSYEQYF. CDR3 in DNA: TGTGCCAGCGGGCGGACTAGCGACTCCTACGAGCAGTACTTC.

V is TRBV16 and J is TRBJ2-7, with D hard to call. V lost 2 bases to trimming and J lost 3 bases, with 5 bases between them. This CDR3 has 12 amino acids. Per germline, CDR1 KGHSY and CDR2 FQNENV. The CDR3 spells CASSQNRYEQYF. As DNA, the CDR3 is TGTGCCAGCAGCCAAAATCGCTACGAGCAGTACTTC. Combining the CDR3 with reference TRBV16 and TRBJ2-7 gives the whole variable domain GEEVAQTPKHLVRGEGQKAKLYCAPIKGHSYVFWYQQVLKNEFKFLISFQNENVFDETGMPKERFSAKCLPNSPCSLEIQATKLEDSAVYFCASSQNRYEQYFGPGTRLTVT.

The V call is TRBV28, the J call TRBJ2-2; 9 nucleotides match TRBD1. V lost 6 bases and J lost 4; bases outside the gene matches: 9. This CDR3 is built from 16 residues. In germline, CDR1 is MDHEN, CDR2 SYDVKM. The CDR3 region has the DNA TGTGCCAGCAGGGGACAGGGTCTGCGCCGCACCGGGGAGCTGTTTTTT. Encoded protein: CASRGQGLRRTGELFF.

J is TRBJ1-2 and V is TRBV20-1; D perhaps matches TRBD1 (5 bases). The V gene's germline CDR1 is DFQATT and CDR2 SNEGSKA (reference sequence). There are 14 residues in the CDR3. Trimming cost V 0 bases and J 8 bases, with 16 bases left between them. CDR3 residues: CSARDPGTREGYTF. The DNA for the CDR3 is TGCAGTGCTAGAGATCCCGGGACCCGGGAAGGCTACACCTTC.

The V call is TRBV5-1, the J call TRBJ2-7; 8 bases map to TRBD1. Germline assignment: CDR1 SGHRS and CDR2 YFSETQ. This CDR3 is built from 14 residues. The junction had 5 bases not matched to a gene; V was cut back by 6 bases and J by 0 bases. The CDR3 loop is CASMVGQASYEQYF. The CDR3, as DNA: TGCGCCAGCATGGTGGGACAGGCCTCCTACGAGCAGTACTTC. The whole variable domain, remainder taken from reference TRBV5-1 and TRBJ2-7, is KAGVTQTPRYLIKTRGQQVTLSCSPISGHRSVSWYQQTPGQGLQFLFEYFSETQRNKGNFPGRFSGRQFSNSRSEMNVSTLELGDSALYLCASMVGQASYEQYFGPGTRLTVT.

V usage is TRBV30 and J usage is TRBJ2-2; D remains unclear. Germline V gene data show CDR1 as GTSNPN and CDR2 as SVGIG (reference sequence). Trimming cost V 6 bases and J 7 bases, with 15 bases left between them. This CDR3 comprises 13 residues. The CDR3 DNA reads as TGTGCCTGCATATGGAGTGGTCACGGGGAGCTGTTTTTT. It yields the protein CACIWSGHGELFF.